This T cell receptor beta chain is from a study of cytotoxic CD8 clonotypes in ibrutinib-treated CLL. Looking at the study overall: After median approximately 74 months, about 14 stayed in remission, some 12 progressed; responses about 25 partial, 2 complete. Following treatment for a median roughly 12 months, range 6 to 36, response samples were then taken. Study-level points and caveats: The study found public clonotypes uncommon, contracting or stable on treatment. Sustained-remission and progressing patients' sampling times differed.

The method was immunoSEQ multiplex PCR; TCRdb's version includes in-frame clones alone and lacks a portion of them. Of about 63,000 clones listed, more than 70% were seen once; the top ten hold 43%. The CDR3 loop spans 13 amino acids. Per the germline V gene, CDR1 is SGHTA and CDR2 is FQGNSA. With regard to this clone: Its antigen is undetermined.

The sequence was collected from a human donor with chronic lymphocytic leukemia. The chain employs TRBV7-2 and TRBJ2-5; tentatively, D is TRBD1 (5 bases). Near its end, the DNA agrees better with TRBJ2-7, so the J call may be wrong. The sequences come from PBMCs, collected after 12 months of ibrutinib treatment. The CDR3, as DNA: TGTGCCAGCAGCTTTACAGGTACCTACGAGCAGTACTTC. It translates to CASSFTGTYEQYF.